Sequencing of this TCR beta chain was carried out in a study of OX40 agonist ivuxolimab in advanced cancers. Looking at the study overall: It was permissible to have had prior anti-PD-1, anti-PD-L1 or anti-CTLA-4 therapy, and about 40% had some.

Points from the study as a whole: Certain nonresponders additionally had low normalized T-cell clonal expansion.

Sampled blood was obtained at baseline, cycle 4 day 1, and cycle 7 day 1. Measured with immunoSEQ multiplex PCR; TCRdb has only the in-frame clones, and not every one. The sample records 100,000 to 120,000 clones, approximately 89% being singletons. The V gene's germline CDR1 is ENHRY and CDR2 SYGVKD. V lost 10 bases and J lost 0; bases outside the gene matches: 7. This CDR3 is built from 14 residues. Regarding this clone: The antigen remains undetermined.

J is TRBJ2-3 and V is TRBV10-3; 7 bases map to TRBD2. Material: CD4+ or CD8+ T cells sorted from blood, obtained in a trial of the OX40 agonist ivuxolimab. The origin of this receptor is an adult with an advanced solid tumor such as melanoma, head and neck, liver or kidney cancer. CDR3 DNA sequence: TGTGCCACCCGCGGGAGCCAGAGCACAGATACGCAGTATTTT. Translating gives CATRGSQSTDTQYF.